The clone carrying this T cell receptor beta chain was observed at least ten times. What it binds is not known. This entry belongs to a study of early T cells in non-severe SARS-CoV-2 infection. Study as a whole: Unsorted whole blood bulk RNA was sequenced, with unpaired chains.

Study-level findings and limits: VDJdb matching favored anti-spike CD8 responses, missing private and CD4 specificities.

The length of the CDR3 is 11 residues. Per the germline V gene, CDR1 is ENHRY and CDR2 is SYGVKD. V lost 2 bases and J lost 10, with 6 bases in between. Researchers tagged individual cDNA molecules with unique molecular identifiers. Via MiXCR, TCRdb re-called the 5' RACE reads, giving one row per CDR3 protein. The sample lists approximately 39,000 distinct CDR3 sequences, over 3.5% occurring once. This chain links TRBV10-3 with TRBJ2-1; either TRBD1 or TRBD2 may supply D (5 bases each). The sequence came from an adult who was a healthcare worker with PCR-confirmed SARS-CoV-2 infection or an uninfected control (not recorded which). The sequencing sample was made of whole blood. The CDR3 DNA sequence: TGTGCCATCAGTGAGCGGGGCGAGCAGTTCTTC. Translated, it gives CAISERGEQFF.